These T cell receptor beta chains were read from a single sample in a study of blood T cell repertoires in COVID-19. Measured with immunoSEQ multiplex PCR; TCRdb has only the in-frame clones, and not every one. The repertoire holds roughly 330,000 clones, over 75% seen once, with around 5% in the top ten. The source material was PBMCs or T cells enriched from blood (not recorded which). The receptors here all came from a man younger than 40 who had recovered from COVID-19. Each CDR3 is given with its conserved first and last residue. D genes are given only for firm matches.

v_call | d_call | cdr3_aa
TRBV5-6 | . | CASSLFVGGRQGSPLHF
TRBV28 | TRBD1 | CASSLGGQGAFKETQYF
TRBV10-3 | . | CAISEPKNRDHYGYTF
TRBV5-4 | TRBD2 | CASSSRAGGPTETQYF
TRBV29-1 | TRBD1 | CSVEDPDREAYNEQFF
TRBV24-1 | TRBD1 | CATSPTGVTEAFF
TRBV27 | . | CASSPQIGNTIYF
TRBV28 | . | CASSRITNYGYTF
TRBV27 | TRBD1 | CASSLSRTGRNEQYF
TRBV13 | TRBD2 | CASSLEPSGGHNEQFF
TRBV7-8 | . | CASIQTGSSTDTQYF
TRBV30 | TRBD1 | CAWRPSGGTEAFF
TRBV7-3 | . | CASSLAGTNNEQFF
TRBV29-1 | . | CSVARGRTDTQYF
TRBV11-2 | . | CASSLSDTGELFF
TRBV29-1 | . | CSGSSLAVGETQYF
TRBV7-9 | . | CASSLGGSYQPQHF
TRBV5-1 | TRBD1 | CASSLALLQGPVEKLFF
TRBV2 | . | CATASVDGYTF
TRBV19 | TRBD2 | CASSPSGGPPETQYF
TRBV5-4 | . | CASSFTPVLDTQYF
TRBV28 | TRBD2 | CASRVGEPFSGGSPYNEQFF
TRBV6-5 | TRBD1 | CASSYSQGGNSPLHF
TRBV2 | . | CASSAGVGFSTNEKLFF
TRBV9 | TRBD1 | CASSPRGTGYTGELFF